This T cell receptor beta chain derives from a study of early T cells in non-severe SARS-CoV-2 infection. Study-wide context: Sequencing of bulk RNA from unsorted whole blood was done, without chain pairing.

The CDR3 is made up of 15 amino acids. Per germline, CDR1 MDHEN and CDR2 SYDVKM. The V gene lost 6 bases and the J gene lost 2 bases, with 16 bases spanning the gap. Study conclusions and caveats: VDJdb-based annotation leaned toward anti-spike CD8 responses and missed private and CD4 specificities.

Tagging with unique molecular identifiers was applied to individual cDNA molecules. MiXCR was run by TCRdb on the 5' RACE reads, yielding one entry per CDR3 protein. This sample yields about 18,000 distinct CDR3 sequences, of which 5.9% are seen a single time; over 5.5% belongs to the top ten. This clonotype turned up a few times. Its antigen is not known. This chain connects TRBV28 to TRBJ1-2; D is unclear. This clonotype was obtained from an adult who was a healthcare worker with PCR-confirmed SARS-CoV-2 infection or an uninfected control (not recorded which). Material: whole blood. The CDR3 region has the DNA TGTGCCAGCAGCCCTACCGGACGCTCCAACTATGGCTACACCTTC. Translation: CASSPTGRSNYGYTF.